This T cell receptor beta chain was sequenced in a study of T cell changes during pregnancy in multiple sclerosis. Assay used: immunoSEQ multiplex PCR; TCRdb lists only in-frame clones, some missing. This sample yields approximately 34,000 clones, of which 90% are seen a single time; approximately 12% belongs to the top ten. The CDR3 loop spans 17 amino acids. V dropped 0 bases and J dropped 4 bases, with 15 bases sitting between them. Germline lookup yields CDR1 MNHEY and CDR2 SMNVEV (reference sequence). The source was CD8+ T cells from peripheral blood mononuclear cells, collected before pregnancy. The sequence was collected from a female donor with multiple sclerosis, enrolled in a pregnancy study. The chain recombines TRBV27 with TRBJ2-2; the D gene is possibly TRBD2 (6 bases). CDR3 sequence reads: CASSLSLGRVGTGELFF. Written as DNA, the CDR3 is TGTGCCAGCAGTTTATCCCTCGGGAGAGTGGGCACCGGGGAGCTGTTTTTT.